These T cell receptor beta chains were read from a single sample in a study of vaccination and CD4 T cells after COVID-19. TCRdb redid the calling of the PCR reads with MiXCR, one entry per CDR3 protein. The sample holds fewer than 25,000 distinct CDR3 sequences, 45% to 50% seen once. No antigen has been identified for these receptors. The sample taken for sequencing was CD4+ T cells from blood, cultured in vitro. The receptors stem from a human donor who had recovered from COVID-19. Both conserved end residues are part of each CDR3. The order of the fields is J gene, clone size, CDR3 length, V gene, D gene, CDR3 DNA, CDR3 protein. The D gene is left open where the match is weak. The size entry is marked missing in some rows and otherwise reads once, few, many or a size class.

>TRBJ1-5|NA|17|TRBV28|TRBD1
TGTGCCAGCAATATATCACCACTTTGGACAGGGGAGCAGCCCCAGCATTTT
CASNISPLWTGEQPQHF
>TRBJ2-5|few|18|TRBV5-1|TRBD2
TGCGCCAGCAGCGCAAGACTAGCGGCTATCTCCAATAAAGAGACCCAGTACTTC
CASSARLAAISNKETQYF
>TRBJ1-5|few|13|TRBV6-1|NA
TGTGCCAGCAGTGGGTCAAGCAATCAGCCCCAGCATTTT
CASSGSSNQPQHF
>TRBJ1-4|NA|14|TRBV20-1|TRBD1
TGCAGTGCTAGAGTTGGGGACAGGGTTGAAAAACTGTTTTTT
CSARVGDRVEKLFF
>TRBJ1-1|NA|13|TRBV7-3|NA
TGTGCCAGCAGCTTCCAGGGGAACACTGAAGCTTTCTTT
CASSFQGNTEAFF
>TRBJ2-7|once|14|TRBV19|NA
TGTGCCAGTAGTGTTAATTCGGACAGATACGAGCAGTACTTC
CASSVNSDRYEQYF
>TRBJ1-6|NA|15|TRBV7-6|TRBD1
TGTGCCAGCAGCTCCCGGGACAGGGGAAGGACACCCCTCCACTTT
CASSSRDRGRTPLHF
>TRBJ2-3|NA|16|TRBV20-1|NA
TGCAGTGCCCTAAAGGCAACAGCCCCGTCGGGAGATACGCAGTATTTT
CSALKATAPSGDTQYF
>TRBJ2-3|few|13|TRBV20-1|NA
TGCAGTGCTAGAAATGGGGGAACGGATACGCAGTATTTT
CSARNGGTDTQYF
>TRBJ1-2|NA|16|TRBV7-9|TRBD1
TGTGCCAGCAGTCTGGGACAGGGGGCTGTAGGCTATGGCTACACCTTC
CASSLGQGAVGYGYTF
>TRBJ1-2|NA|16|TRBV24-1|NA
TGTGCCACCAGTGATTCCTCCCTCAAGAGCATGTATGGCTACACCTTC
CATSDSSLKSMYGYTF
>TRBJ1-2|NA|15|TRBV5-1|NA
TGCGCCAGCAGCTTGGGAGAGGGGAACCTGTATGGCTACACCTTC
CASSLGEGNLYGYTF